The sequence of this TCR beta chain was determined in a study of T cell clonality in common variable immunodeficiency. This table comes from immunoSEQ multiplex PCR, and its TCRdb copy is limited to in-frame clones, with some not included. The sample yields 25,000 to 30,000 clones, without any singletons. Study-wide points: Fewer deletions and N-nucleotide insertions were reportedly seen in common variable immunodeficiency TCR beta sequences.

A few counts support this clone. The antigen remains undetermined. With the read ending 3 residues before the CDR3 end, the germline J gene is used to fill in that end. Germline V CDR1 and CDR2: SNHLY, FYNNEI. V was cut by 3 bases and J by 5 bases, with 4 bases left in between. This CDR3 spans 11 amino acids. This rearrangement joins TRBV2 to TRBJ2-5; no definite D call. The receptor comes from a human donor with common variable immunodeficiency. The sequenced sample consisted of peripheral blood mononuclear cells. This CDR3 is CASSEQETQYF. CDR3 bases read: TGTGCCAGCAGTGAGCAGGAGACC.